This is a list of T cell receptor beta chains from one sample in a study of cytomegalovirus exposure and HLA in healthy donors. The protocol was immunoSEQ multiplex PCR, while the TCRdb copy is restricted to in-frame clones and leaves out a portion. This table has 120,000 to 150,000 clones, roughly 85% appearing once. The sample taken for sequencing was PBMCs. The receptors originated from a woman in her 30s in good health and CMV-seronegative. The CDR3 runs from the conserved cysteine through the conserved F or W. A D gene is named only where the DNA matches it firmly. Clone sizes are given selectively: once, few, many, or a class where the clone is expanded.

D gene	clone size	V gene	J gene	CDR3 DNA	CDR3 protein
-	-	TRBV4-3	TRBJ1-3	TGCGCCAGCAGCCAGTACCAGGGCGCCTCTGGAAACACCATATATTTT	CASSQYQGASGNTIYF
-	-	TRBV27	TRBJ1-2	TGTGCCAGCAGAACCGGGGGGCGGGGCTACACCTTC	CASRTGGRGYTF
TRBD2	-	TRBV27	TRBJ2-3	TGTGCCAGCAGTCCTCTAGCGGGGAGAAGCACAGATACGCAGTATTTT	CASSPLAGRSTDTQYF
-	-	TRBV19	TRBJ2-7	TGTGCCAGTAGTCCTCCCACCGGCGAGCAGTACTTC	CASSPPTGEQYF
-	-	TRBV27	TRBJ2-7	TGTGCCAGCAGTTTATCTGAGAGTTTCTTCTACGAGCAGTACTTC	CASSLSESFFYEQYF
TRBD2	-	TRBV6-1	TRBJ2-1	TGTGCCAGCAGGACTAGCGGGGGGCCAAATGAGCAGTTCTTC	CASRTSGGPNEQFF
TRBD1	few	TRBV5-5	TRBJ1-4	TGTGCCAGCAGCGAGAGGACAGGGGATGAAAAACTGTTTTTT	CASSERTGDEKLFF
-	-	TRBV6-5	TRBJ1-5	TGTGCCAGCAGCGTACAGGGTGGTAGCAATCAGCCCCAGCATTTT	CASSVQGGSNQPQHF
-	once	TRBV4-1	TRBJ2-7	TGCGCCAGCAGCCAAGATAGCAGGACAGCCCAAGCCTACGAGCAGTACTTC	CASSQDSRTAQAYEQYF
TRBD2	-	TRBV29-1	TRBJ2-7	TGCAGCGTTGAGGGGAGGGCCTACGAGCAGTACTTC	CSVEGRAYEQYF
-	-	TRBV12-5	TRBJ1-2	TGTGCTAGTGGTTTGCTCCCTAACTATGGCTACACCTTC	CASGLLPNYGYTF
TRBD1	-	TRBV30	TRBJ2-1	TGTGCCTGGAGGGGACAGATTTACAATGAGCAGTTCTTC	CAWRGQIYNEQFF
-	few	TRBV5-6	TRBJ1-6	TGTGCCAGCAGGCAGGGGATGTCCTATAATTCACCCCTCCACTTT	CASRQGMSYNSPLHF
-	-	TRBV5-6	TRBJ1-3	TGTGCCAGCAGCTTAATAAGACAGGACCAAAACACCATATATTTT	CASSLIRQDQNTIYF
TRBD1	-	TRBV19	TRBJ1-1	TGTGCCAGTAGTATAGGGAGACAGGGGGTTAGGGAAGCTTTCTTT	CASSIGRQGVREAFF
TRBD1	once	TRBV6-1	TRBJ2-7	TGTGCCAGCAGTTCCGGGGGACAGGGGTATCCCGAGCAGTACTTC	CASSSGGQGYPEQYF
-	-	TRBV4-1	TRBJ2-7	TGCGCCAGCAGCCAAGGACAGATTGAACCCTACGAGCAGTACTTC	CASSQGQIEPYEQYF
-	once	TRBV7-3	TRBJ2-3	TGTGCCAGCAGCTTCCGAGGCACAGATACGCAGTATTTT	CASSFRGTDTQYF
TRBD2	few	TRBV28	TRBJ2-7	TGTGCCAGCAGTCCAAGGACTAGCGGGGGGTCAAGGTACGAGCAGTACTTC	CASSPRTSGGSRYEQYF
TRBD1	-	TRBV7-2	TRBJ2-7	TGTGCCAGCAGCTTAGCCCGGACAGGGGGCGGCTACGAGCAGTACTTC	CASSLARTGGGYEQYF
-	-	TRBV11-3	TRBJ1-1	TGTGCCAGCAGCTTAGGCCACCGGGAAGCTTTCTTT	CASSLGHREAFF
TRBD2	-	TRBV5-4	TRBJ2-3	TGTGCCAGCAGTCAGGGGCGGGGGGGCACAGATACGCAGTATTTT	CASSQGRGGTDTQYF
TRBD1	-	TRBV18	TRBJ1-6	TGTGCCAGCTCCCCGGGACAGGCCACCTCTTCACCCCTCCACTTT	CASSPGQATSSPLHF